This T cell receptor (beta chain) was retrieved from a study of neurological immune-mediated disorders. TCRdb analysed the 5' RACE reads with MiXCR anew, one entry per CDR3 protein. The table has 45,000 to 55,000 distinct CDR3 sequences, about 4.1% seen once; the top ten hold over 5%. Trimming pared 6 bases from V and 5 bases from J, leaving 17 bases between. The CDR3 length is 15 residues. Per germline, CDR1 WSHSY and CDR2 SAAADI. A single count supports this clonotype. Sequencing was carried out using PBMCs. This chain connects TRBV10-2 to TRBJ2-1; tentative D call: TRBD2 (6 bases). This clonotype was sampled from a man in his sixties with multiple sclerosis. The CDR3 region is CASRPTSWEDNEQFF. The CDR3 region has the DNA TGCGCCAGCAGGCCTACTAGTTGGGAGGACAATGAGCAGTTCTTC.